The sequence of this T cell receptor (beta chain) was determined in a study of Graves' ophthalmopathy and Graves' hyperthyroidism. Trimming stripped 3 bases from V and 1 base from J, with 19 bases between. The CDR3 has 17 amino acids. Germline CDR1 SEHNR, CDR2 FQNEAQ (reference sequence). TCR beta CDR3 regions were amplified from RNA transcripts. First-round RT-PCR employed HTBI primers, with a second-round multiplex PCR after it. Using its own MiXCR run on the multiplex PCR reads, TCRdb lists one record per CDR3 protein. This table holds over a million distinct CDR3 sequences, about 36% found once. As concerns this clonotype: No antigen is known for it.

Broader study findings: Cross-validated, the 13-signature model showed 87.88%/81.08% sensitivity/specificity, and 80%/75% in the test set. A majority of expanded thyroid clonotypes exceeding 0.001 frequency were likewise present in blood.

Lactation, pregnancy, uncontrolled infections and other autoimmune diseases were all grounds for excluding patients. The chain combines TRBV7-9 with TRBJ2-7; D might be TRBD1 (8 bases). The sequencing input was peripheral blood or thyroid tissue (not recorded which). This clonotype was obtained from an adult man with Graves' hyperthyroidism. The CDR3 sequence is CASSFGGGTGRSYEQYF. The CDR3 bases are TGTGCCAGCAGCTTCGGGGGAGGGACAGGAAGATCCTACGAGCAGTACTTC. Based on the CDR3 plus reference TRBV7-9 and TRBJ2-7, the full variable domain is DTGVSQNPRHKITKRGQNVTFRCDPISEHNRLYWYRQTLGQGPEFLTYFQNEAQLEKSRLLSDRFSAERPKGSFSTLEIQRTEQGDSAMYLCASSFGGGTGRSYEQYFGPGTRLTVT.